The sample holds a few counts of the clone carrying this TCR beta chain. As handled by the study authors: The authors estimated nucleated cell counts from reference gene primer amplification. Generated by immunoSEQ multiplex PCR, the TCRdb table keeps only in-frame clones and is missing some. V and J calls and clone size are those listed in that table; D and trimming were worked out from the DNA. Here the sample spans 120,000 or so clones, approximately 68% being singletons. The record originates from a study of blood T cell repertoires in COVID-19. Study information: Acute and convalescent COVID-19 samples came from the United States, Italy and Spain. Sources were T cells, B-cell-depleted T cells, or PBMCs; the material itself was cDNA or gDNA.

The V end was cut by 0 bases, the J end by 3 bases, with 9 bases between. The CDR3 runs to 14 residues. Germline V gene sequence: CDR1 SGDLS, CDR2 YYNGEE. The chain couples TRBV9 to TRBJ1-1; D possibly corresponds to TRBD1 (5 bases). The sample taken for sequencing was peripheral blood. The source of this sequence is a woman in her 70s with acute or convalescent COVID-19. The CDR3 protein is CASSVEGGDTEAFF. Written as DNA, the CDR3 is TGTGCCAGCAGCGTAGAGGGAGGGGACACTGAAGCTTTCTTT.